This TCR beta chain was observed in a study of vaccination effects on CD4 cells after COVID-19. Antigen-specific CD4+ T cells were first expanded with viral peptide pools by the ViraFEST assay and only then sequenced. Once cultured for approximately ten days, the cells underwent separation to obtain CD4+ T cells. In the vaccine recipients, nucleocapsid antibodies were negative and there was no prior SARS-CoV-2 infection. V lost 0 bases to trimming and J lost 3 bases; unmatched junction nucleotides: 5. Germline V gene lookup returns CDR1 LGHNT and CDR2 FRNRAP. There are 17 residues in the CDR3. Study-level points and caveats: Clones from infection and from vaccination both contracted markedly late after vaccination.

This clone is a singleton in its sample. As yet, its antigen is unknown. Clones were sequenced by immunoSEQ multiplex PCR, and TCRdb holds only the in-frame ones, with some missing. The sample records about 79,000 clones, roughly 74% being singletons. The TCR originated in a human donor who received a COVID-19 vaccine. V is TRBV12-5 and J is TRBJ2-2; 9 nucleotides agree with TRBD2. The input for sequencing was CD4+ T cells from PBMCs cultured with HCoV-229E spike peptides, taken before COVID-19 vaccination. CDR3 loop: CASGLVGWTSDTGELFF. CDR3 sequence (DNA): TGTGCTAGTGGTTTGGTAGGATGGACTAGCGACACCGGGGAGCTGTTTTTT.